One sample yielded the 3 T cell receptor beta chains listed below, sequenced in a study of CD8 T cell repertoires and HIV-1 epitope variants (dated by TCRdb to the early 2020s). These receptors have no known antigen. Libraries were prepared through the immunoSEQ multiplex PCR assay. This is the immuneACCESS table as TCRdb keeps it, with only in-frame sequences that have V and J called. A part of the clones is gone; compared with another copy, unresolved V genes explain less than half, and the rest is unexplained. Recorded for this sample are about 5,600 clones; roughly 66% of them occurred a single time. The ten largest account for about 41% of the sample. The sequenced material came from cultured CD8+ T cells derived from PBMCs. Receptors originate from a male donor with HIV.

The chain links TRBV5-1 to TRBJ2-1, with 8 bases identical to TRBD1. The CDR3 runs 13 residues. The germline V gene encodes CDR1 SGHRS and CDR2 YFSETQ. J was trimmed by 10 bases and V by 4 bases; bases with no gene match: 7. CDR3 nucleotides: TGCGCCAGCAGCCGTGGGACAGGTAACGAGCAGTTCTTC. As protein: CASSRGTGNEQFF.

This clone was detected a few times. The CDR3 spells CASSDPGDELAGELFF. In DNA form, the CDR3 reads TGTGCCAGCAGTGACCCCGGGGACGAACTGGCCGGGGAGCTGTTTTTT. The chain employs TRBV2 and TRBJ2-2; tentatively, D is TRBD1 or TRBD2 (5 bases each). The CDR3 runs to 16 residues. V lost 3 bases and J lost 6, with 17 bases in between. Per germline, CDR1 SNHLY and CDR2 FYNNEI.

CDR3 in DNA: TGTGCCAGCAGCTTATTAAACGGGGTATCCTCCCTCTCTGGGGCCAACGTCCTGACTTTC. Protein product: CASSLLNGVSSLSGANVLTF. The chain joins TRBV7-6 to TRBJ2-6; the D gene is possibly TRBD2 (5 bases). Trimming stripped 2 bases from V and 0 bases from J, with 20 bases between. From germline, CDR1 is SGHVS and CDR2 FNYEAQ. The CDR3 has 20 residues.